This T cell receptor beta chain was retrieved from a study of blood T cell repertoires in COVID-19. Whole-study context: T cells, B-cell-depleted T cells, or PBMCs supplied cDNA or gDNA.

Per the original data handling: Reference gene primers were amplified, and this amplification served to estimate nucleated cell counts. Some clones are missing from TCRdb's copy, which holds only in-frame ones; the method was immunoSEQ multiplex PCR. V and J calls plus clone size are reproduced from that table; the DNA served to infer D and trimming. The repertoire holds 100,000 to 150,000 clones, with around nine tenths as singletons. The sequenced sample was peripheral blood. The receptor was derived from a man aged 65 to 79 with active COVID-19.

The DNA for the CDR3 is TGTGCCAGCGGCTACAGGGGGCAGGACTATGGCTACACCTTC. It encodes CASGYRGQDYGYTF. The chain carries TRBV27 and TRBJ1-2; TRBD1 agrees at 9 bases. Germline CDR1 is MNHEY and CDR2 is SMNVEV (reference sequence). The CDR3 totals 14 residues. V gave up 8 bases and J gave up 3 bases; unmatched junction bases: 7.